This TCR beta chain was recovered during a study of cytomegalovirus exposure and HLA in healthy donors. This clone was detected only a few times. Germline CDR1 reads SGHTA; CDR2 reads FQGNSA. The ends lost 2 bases at V and 5 bases at J; junction bases unmatched: 6. The CDR3 is made up of 15 amino acids. PCR amplification relied on 60 Vbeta primers (plus 13 Jbeta primers). This table comes from immunoSEQ multiplex PCR, and its TCRdb copy is limited to in-frame clones, with some not included. The sample carries more than 200,000 clones, roughly 84% recorded once. The sequence was obtained from a human donor in good health. Sample: PBMCs. This chain joins TRBV7-2 and TRBJ2-7; 10 bases match TRBD1. The DNA of the CDR3 is TGTGCCAGCAGCTTAAAGGACAGGGGGGCCAACGAGCAGTACTTC. Translated, it gives CASSLKDRGANEQYF.